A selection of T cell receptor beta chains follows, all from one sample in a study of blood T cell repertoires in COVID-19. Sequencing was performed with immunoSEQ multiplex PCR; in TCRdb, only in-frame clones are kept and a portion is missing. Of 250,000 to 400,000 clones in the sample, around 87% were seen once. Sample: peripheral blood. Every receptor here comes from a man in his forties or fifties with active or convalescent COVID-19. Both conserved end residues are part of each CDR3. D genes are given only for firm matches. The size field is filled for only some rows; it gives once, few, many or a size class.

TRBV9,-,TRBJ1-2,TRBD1,CASSYRQGVDGYTF,TGTGCCAGCAGCTATCGACAGGGGGTCGATGGCTACACCTTC
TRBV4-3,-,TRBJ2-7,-,CASSQQGGYEQYF,TGCGCCAGCAGCCAACAGGGAGGCTACGAGCAGTACTTC
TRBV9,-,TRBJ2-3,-,CASSVDEGSTDTQYF,TGTGCCAGCAGCGTAGATGAGGGAAGCACAGATACGCAGTATTTT
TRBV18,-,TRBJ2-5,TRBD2,CASSPVTSGAETQYF,TGTGCCAGCTCACCTGTAACTAGCGGGGCGGAGACCCAGTACTTC
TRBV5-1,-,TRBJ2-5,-,CASSRRLEETQYF,TGCGCCAGCAGCCGTCGACTAGAGGAGACCCAGTACTTC
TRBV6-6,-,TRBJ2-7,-,CASRSGGSAHEQYF,TGTGCCAGCAGGTCAGGGGGGTCTGCTCACGAGCAGTACTTC
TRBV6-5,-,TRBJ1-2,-,CASSPTEGDMGYTF,TGTGCCAGCAGCCCCACCGAGGGGGATATGGGCTACACCTTC
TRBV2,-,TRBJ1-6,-,CASIGGGGGSPLHF,TGTGCCAGCATTGGGGGAGGCGGCGGATCACCCCTCCACTTT
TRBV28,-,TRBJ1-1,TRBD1,CASSSGGQGDGAFF,TGTGCCAGCAGTTCGGGGGGACAGGGTGATGGCGCTTTCTTT
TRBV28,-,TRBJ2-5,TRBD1,CASSRGLLQGSQPQETQYF,TGTGCCAGCAGCCGAGGCCTCTTACAGGGGTCCCAACCCCAAGAGACCCAGTACTTC
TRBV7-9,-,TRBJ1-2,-,CASSLGGHNYGYTF,TGTGCCAGCAGCTTAGGGGGCCACAACTATGGCTACACCTTC
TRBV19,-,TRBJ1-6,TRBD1,CASSSQGNNSPLHF,TGTGCCAGTAGTTCACAGGGGAATAATTCACCCCTCCACTTT
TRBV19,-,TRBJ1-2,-,CASTVNYGYTF,TGTGCCAGTACGGTGAACTATGGCTACACCTTC
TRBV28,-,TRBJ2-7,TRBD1,CASTPLGTGGGEQYF,TGTGCCAGCACCCCCCTCGGGACAGGGGGTGGCGAGCAGTACTTC
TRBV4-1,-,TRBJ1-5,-,CASSQRLRQAAQPQHF,TGCGCCAGCAGCCAGCGTTTAAGACAGGCGGCCCAGCCCCAGCATTTT
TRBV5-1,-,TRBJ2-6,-,CASSVLPGAGANVLTF,TGCGCCAGCAGCGTCCTCCCAGGGGCTGGGGCCAACGTCCTGACTTTC
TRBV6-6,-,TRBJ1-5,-,CASSYSRAGQPQHF,TGTGCCAGCAGTTACTCCAGGGCTGGGCAGCCCCAGCATTTT
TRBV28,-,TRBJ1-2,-,CASSFVQGAGSGYTF,TGTGCCAGCAGTTTTGTGCAGGGTGCAGGCAGCGGCTACACCTTC
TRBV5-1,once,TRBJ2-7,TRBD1,CASSAGQGAYEQYF,TGCGCCAGCAGCGCGGGACAGGGAGCCTACGAGCAGTACTTC
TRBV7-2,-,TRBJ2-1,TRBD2,CASSVSSGGADEQFF,TGTGCCAGCAGCGTATCTAGCGGGGGGGCCGATGAGCAGTTCTTC
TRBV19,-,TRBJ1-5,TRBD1,CASRQGQGSYQPQHF,TGTGCCAGTAGACAAGGACAGGGGTCTTATCAGCCCCAGCATTTT
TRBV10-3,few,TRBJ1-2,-,CAISSGVGYTF,TGTGCCATCAGCTCGGGAGTTGGCTACACCTTC
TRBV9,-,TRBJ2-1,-,CASSVSPQGIYNEQFF,TGTGCCAGCAGCGTATCCCCCCAGGGGATCTACAATGAGCAGTTCTTC
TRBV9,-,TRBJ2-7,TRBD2,CASSAGLAPEQYF,TGTGCCAGCAGCGCCGGACTAGCCCCCGAGCAGTACTTC
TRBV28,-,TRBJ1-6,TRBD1,CASSTGQGRSPLHF,TGTGCCAGCAGTACAGGACAGGGACGTTCACCCCTCCACTTT
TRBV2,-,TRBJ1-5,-,CASRKGLTANQPQHF,TGTGCCAGTCGAAAGGGGCTCACCGCCAATCAGCCCCAGCATTTT
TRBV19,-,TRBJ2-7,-,CASSIGAGTYEQYF,TGTGCCAGTAGTATCGGAGCAGGGACCTACGAGCAGTACTTC
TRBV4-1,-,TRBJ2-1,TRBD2,CASSQHLMAGVYNEQFF,TGCGCCAGCAGCCAACATCTCATGGCGGGAGTGTACAATGAGCAGTTCTTC
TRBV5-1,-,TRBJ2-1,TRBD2,CASSLVAGNNEQFF,TGCGCCAGCAGCTTGGTAGCGGGAAACAATGAGCAGTTCTTC
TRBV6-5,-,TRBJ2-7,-,CASSYSTGEQYF,TGTGCCAGCAGTTACTCGACGGGCGAGCAGTACTTC
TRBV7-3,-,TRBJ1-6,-,CASSLNRAHSPLHF,TGTGCCAGCAGCTTAAACAGGGCGCATTCACCCCTCCACTTT
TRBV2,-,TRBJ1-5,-,CAISSSGAYQPQHF,TGTGCCATTTCCTCTTCAGGGGCGTATCAGCCCCAGCATTTT
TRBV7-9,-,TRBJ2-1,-,CASSLSSGGKFF,TGTGCCAGCAGCTTATCTTCCGGGGGAAAGTTCTTC
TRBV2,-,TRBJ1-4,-,CASSGQTNEKLFF,TGTGCCAGCTCCGGACAGACAAATGAAAAACTGTTTTTT
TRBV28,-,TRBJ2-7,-,CASSTPGLHEQYF,TGTGCCAGCAGTACACCGGGACTCCACGAGCAGTACTTC
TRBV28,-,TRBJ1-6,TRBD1,CASSWTGLNSPLHF,TGTGCCAGCAGCTGGACAGGGCTTAATTCACCCCTCCACTTT
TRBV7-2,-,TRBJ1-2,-,CASSYRQTAYGYTF,TGTGCCAGCAGTTACAGGCAAACCGCCTATGGCTACACCTTC
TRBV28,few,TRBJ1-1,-,CASGEDNTEAFF,TGTGCCAGCGGGGAGGATAACACTGAAGCTTTCTTT
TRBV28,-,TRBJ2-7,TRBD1,CASSPGTGVYEQYF,TGTGCCAGCAGTCCCGGGACAGGGGTTTACGAGCAGTACTTC
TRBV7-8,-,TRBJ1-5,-,CASSLNSLQPQHF,TGTGCCAGCAGCTTAAACAGTTTACAGCCCCAGCATTTT
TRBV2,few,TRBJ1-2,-,CASRYRGGNYGYTF,TGTGCCAGCCGTTACCGGGGGGGTAACTATGGCTACACCTTC